The rows below give T cell receptor beta chains drawn from one sample of a study of T cell responses to AZD1222 COVID-19 vaccine. The protocol was immunoSEQ multiplex PCR, while the TCRdb copy is restricted to in-frame clones and leaves out a portion. The repertoire consists of 75,000 to 100,000 clones, with 90% to 95% occurring once and the leading ten covering roughly 3.1%. The sample here was peripheral blood, taken 28 days after the second AZD1222 dose. The receptor source for this set is an adult who received the AZD1222 COVID-19 vaccine. CDR3s include the opening cysteine and the closing phenylalanine or tryptophan. The D gene is left open where the match is weak. Expanded clones get a size class; other rows say once, few or many, or leave the size out.

J gene: TRBJ2-7; CDR3 length: 14; clone size: once; D gene: -; V gene: TRBV28; CDR3 protein: CASSHRFSVHEQYF; CDR3 DNA: TGTGCCAGCAGCCACCGGTTTAGTGTCCACGAGCAGTACTTC
J gene: TRBJ1-2; CDR3 length: 12; clone size: -; D gene: -; V gene: TRBV12-3/TRBV12-4; CDR3 protein: CASTQGDYGYTF; CDR3 DNA: TGTGCCAGCACCCAGGGTGACTATGGCTACACCTTC
J gene: TRBJ2-3; CDR3 length: 14; clone size: -; D gene: -; V gene: TRBV19; CDR3 protein: CASSPRAFTDTQYF; CDR3 DNA: TGTGCCAGTAGTCCAAGGGCGTTTACAGATACGCAGTATTTT
J gene: TRBJ2-7; CDR3 length: 14; clone size: -; D gene: -; V gene: TRBV27; CDR3 protein: CASSFRGRSYEQYF; CDR3 DNA: TGTGCCAGCAGTTTTCGGGGGCGTTCCTACGAGCAGTACTTC
J gene: TRBJ2-7; CDR3 length: 15; clone size: -; D gene: -; V gene: TRBV19; CDR3 protein: CASSIAPGRGYEQYF; CDR3 DNA: TGTGCCAGTAGTATAGCCCCCGGGAGAGGCTACGAGCAGTACTTC
J gene: TRBJ1-2; CDR3 length: 13; clone size: -; D gene: -; V gene: TRBV7-2; CDR3 protein: CASSLRRIYGYTF; CDR3 DNA: TGTGCCAGCAGCTTACGGAGGATTTACGGCTACACCTTC
J gene: TRBJ2-1; CDR3 length: 16; clone size: -; D gene: TRBD2; V gene: TRBV3-1/TRBV3-2; CDR3 protein: CASSQPLALSYNEQFF; CDR3 DNA: TGTGCCAGCAGCCAACCACTAGCGCTGTCCTACAATGAGCAGTTCTTC
J gene: TRBJ2-1; CDR3 length: 16; clone size: -; D gene: TRBD2; V gene: TRBV3-1/TRBV3-2; CDR3 protein: CASTNLAGVPGNEQFF; CDR3 DNA: TGTGCCAGCACCAACCTAGCGGGGGTACCGGGGAATGAGCAGTTCTTC
J gene: TRBJ2-1; CDR3 length: 17; clone size: -; D gene: -; V gene: TRBV28; CDR3 protein: CASTLRGSSSSYNEQFF; CDR3 DNA: TGTGCCAGCACCCTAAGGGGCAGCTCGAGCTCCTACAATGAGCAGTTCTTC
J gene: TRBJ1-4; CDR3 length: 15; clone size: -; D gene: -; V gene: TRBV18; CDR3 protein: CASSQTGPTNEKLFF; CDR3 DNA: TGTGCCAGCTCTCAAACAGGGCCAACTAATGAAAAACTGTTTTTT
J gene: TRBJ1-6; CDR3 length: 14; clone size: -; D gene: -; V gene: TRBV7-2; CDR3 protein: CASSPTEYNSPLHF; CDR3 DNA: TGTGCCAGCAGCCCGACAGAATATAATTCACCCCTCCACTTT
J gene: TRBJ2-1; CDR3 length: 15; clone size: -; D gene: TRBD1; V gene: TRBV10-3; CDR3 protein: CAIRGGTGQNNEQFF; CDR3 DNA: TGTGCCATCAGGGGGGGGACAGGGCAAAACAATGAGCAGTTCTTC
J gene: TRBJ1-1; CDR3 length: 15; clone size: -; D gene: TRBD1; V gene: TRBV28; CDR3 protein: CASSMTGKENTEAFF; CDR3 DNA: TGTGCCAGCAGTATGACAGGGAAGGAGAACACTGAAGCTTTCTTT
J gene: TRBJ1-3; CDR3 length: 14; clone size: -; D gene: -; V gene: TRBV7-9; CDR3 protein: CASSLDGGRDTIYF; CDR3 DNA: TGTGCCAGCAGCTTAGATGGGGGCCGGGACACCATATATTTT
J gene: TRBJ1-5; CDR3 length: 14; clone size: -; D gene: -; V gene: TRBV30; CDR3 protein: CAWSPSTMDQPQHF; CDR3 DNA: TGTGCCTGGAGCCCGTCTACCATGGATCAGCCCCAGCATTTT
J gene: TRBJ1-1; CDR3 length: 15; clone size: once; D gene: -; V gene: TRBV20-1; CDR3 protein: CSASGSDQRNTEAFF; CDR3 DNA: TGCAGTGCTAGTGGGTCCGATCAGAGGAACACTGAAGCTTTCTTT
J gene: TRBJ2-3; CDR3 length: 16; clone size: -; D gene: TRBD2; V gene: TRBV6-1; CDR3 protein: CASSEGRGGGTDTQYF; CDR3 DNA: TGTGCCAGCAGTGAGGGGAGGGGCGGGGGCACAGATACGCAGTATTTT
J gene: TRBJ1-6; CDR3 length: 14; clone size: -; D gene: -; V gene: TRBV3-1/TRBV3-2; CDR3 protein: CASSQDVSNSPLHF; CDR3 DNA: TGTGCCAGCAGCCAAGACGTATCGAATTCACCCCTCCACTTT
J gene: TRBJ1-1; CDR3 length: 15; clone size: -; D gene: -; V gene: TRBV9; CDR3 protein: CASSAIQAGDTEAFF; CDR3 DNA: TGTGCCAGCAGCGCAATCCAGGCGGGGGACACTGAAGCTTTCTTT
J gene: TRBJ1-3; CDR3 length: 14; clone size: -; D gene: -; V gene: TRBV14; CDR3 protein: CASSRGGAGNTIYF; CDR3 DNA: TGTGCCAGCAGCCGAGGGGGAGCCGGAAACACCATATATTTT
J gene: TRBJ1-5; CDR3 length: 15; clone size: -; D gene: -; V gene: TRBV18; CDR3 protein: CASSGGFDSNQPQHF; CDR3 DNA: TGTGCCAGCTCGGGGGGATTCGATAGCAATCAGCCCCAGCATTTT
J gene: TRBJ1-5; CDR3 length: 13; clone size: -; D gene: -; V gene: TRBV19; CDR3 protein: CASSFRGNQPQHF; CDR3 DNA: TGTGCCAGTTCGTTTCGTGGCAATCAGCCCCAGCATTTT
J gene: TRBJ1-2; CDR3 length: 11; clone size: -; D gene: TRBD1; V gene: TRBV3-1/TRBV3-2; CDR3 protein: CASSSPGTAHF; CDR3 DNA: TGTGCCAGCAGCTCACCGGGGACAGCCCACTTC
J gene: TRBJ2-1; CDR3 length: 15; clone size: -; D gene: -; V gene: TRBV5-1; CDR3 protein: CASSADGLPFYEQFF; CDR3 DNA: TGCGCCAGCAGCGCCGACGGCCTCCCCTTCTATGAGCAGTTCTTC
J gene: TRBJ1-3; CDR3 length: 15; clone size: -; D gene: -; V gene: TRBV7-8; CDR3 protein: CASSLEGLPGNTIYF; CDR3 DNA: TGTGCCAGCAGCTTAGAGGGGCTCCCTGGAAACACCATATATTTT
J gene: TRBJ1-4; CDR3 length: 15; clone size: -; D gene: TRBD1; V gene: TRBV19; CDR3 protein: CASSLGTANNEKLFF; CDR3 DNA: TGTGCCAGTAGTCTCGGGACAGCGAATAATGAAAAACTGTTTTTT
J gene: TRBJ1-6; CDR3 length: 16; clone size: -; D gene: -; V gene: TRBV6-2/TRBV6-3; CDR3 protein: CASSPISGIRFSPLHF; CDR3 DNA: TGTGCCAGCAGCCCTATATCAGGAATTCGGTTCTCACCCCTCCACTTT
J gene: TRBJ1-3; CDR3 length: 16; clone size: -; D gene: -; V gene: TRBV9; CDR3 protein: CASSVRPGITGNTIYF; CDR3 DNA: TGTGCCAGCAGCGTTCGACCAGGGATAACTGGAAACACCATATATTTT
J gene: TRBJ2-5; CDR3 length: 15; clone size: once; D gene: -; V gene: TRBV3-1/TRBV3-2; CDR3 protein: CASSSSLEFYETQYF; CDR3 DNA: TGTGCCAGCAGCTCATCCCTGGAGTTCTACGAGACCCAGTACTTC
J gene: TRBJ1-5; CDR3 length: 16; clone size: -; D gene: TRBD1; V gene: TRBV19; CDR3 protein: CASRRTGSARNQPQHF; CDR3 DNA: TGTGCCAGTAGGAGGACAGGGTCAGCACGCAATCAGCCCCAGCATTTT
J gene: TRBJ2-5; CDR3 length: 16; clone size: -; D gene: TRBD2; V gene: TRBV6-5; CDR3 protein: CASSWASGGAAQTQYF; CDR3 DNA: TGTGCCAGCAGTTGGGCTAGCGGGGGGGCCGCCCAGACCCAGTACTTC
J gene: TRBJ1-5; CDR3 length: 13; clone size: -; D gene: -; V gene: TRBV5-1; CDR3 protein: CASSLGPNQPQHF; CDR3 DNA: TGCGCCAGCAGCTTGGGGCCGAATCAGCCCCAGCATTTT
J gene: TRBJ2-2; CDR3 length: 18; clone size: -; D gene: -; V gene: TRBV7-2; CDR3 protein: CASSLDSPGGLNTGELFF; CDR3 DNA: TGTGCCAGCAGCTTAGATTCCCCCGGGGGATTGAACACCGGGGAGCTGTTTTTT
J gene: TRBJ1-5; CDR3 length: 12; clone size: -; D gene: TRBD1; V gene: TRBV2; CDR3 protein: CASRDRASSQHF; CDR3 DNA: TGTGCCAGCAGGGACAGGGCATCATCCCAGCATTTT
J gene: TRBJ1-2; CDR3 length: 11; clone size: -; D gene: -; V gene: TRBV20-1; CDR3 protein: CSARGYYGYTF; CDR3 DNA: TGCAGTGCTAGGGGCTACTATGGCTACACCTTC
J gene: TRBJ2-7; CDR3 length: 14; clone size: -; D gene: -; V gene: TRBV6-6; CDR3 protein: CASSYSDSRYEQYF; CDR3 DNA: TGTGCCAGCAGTTACTCGGACAGCCGCTACGAGCAGTACTTC
J gene: TRBJ1-1; CDR3 length: 14; clone size: once; D gene: -; V gene: TRBV6-6; CDR3 protein: CASSYNTVNTEAFF; CDR3 DNA: TGTGCCAGCAGTTACAACACGGTTAACACTGAAGCTTTCTTT
J gene: TRBJ1-5; CDR3 length: 14; clone size: -; D gene: -; V gene: TRBV6-2/TRBV6-3; CDR3 protein: CASSMGGSNQPQHF; CDR3 DNA: TGTGCCAGCAGTATGGGGGGAAGCAATCAGCCCCAGCATTTT
J gene: TRBJ2-3; CDR3 length: 14; clone size: -; D gene: -; V gene: TRBV7-9; CDR3 protein: CASTGGHSTDTQYF; CDR3 DNA: TGTGCCAGCACTGGGGGCCACAGCACAGATACGCAGTATTTT
J gene: TRBJ2-6; CDR3 length: 16; clone size: -; D gene: -; V gene: TRBV19; CDR3 protein: CASSIDWGSGANVLTF; CDR3 DNA: TGTGCCAGTAGTATAGACTGGGGCTCTGGGGCCAACGTCCTGACTTTC
J gene: TRBJ1-3; CDR3 length: 19; clone size: -; D gene: TRBD1; V gene: TRBV6-2/TRBV6-3; CDR3 protein: CASSYSGTGVGLSGNTIYF; CDR3 DNA: TGTGCCAGCAGTTACTCTGGGACAGGGGTCGGACTCTCTGGAAACACCATATATTTT
J gene: TRBJ2-7; CDR3 length: 13; clone size: -; D gene: -; V gene: TRBV6-2/TRBV6-3; CDR3 protein: CASSYGRVGEQYF; CDR3 DNA: TGTGCCAGCAGTTACGGGAGAGTAGGGGAGCAGTACTTC
J gene: TRBJ1-2; CDR3 length: 15; clone size: -; D gene: -; V gene: TRBV9; CDR3 protein: CASSVGATRSSGYTF; CDR3 DNA: TGTGCCAGCAGCGTAGGGGCGACTCGGAGTTCTGGCTACACCTTC
J gene: TRBJ2-5; CDR3 length: 16; clone size: -; D gene: TRBD2; V gene: TRBV9; CDR3 protein: CASSVGASGGQETQYF; CDR3 DNA: TGTGCCAGCAGCGTAGGGGCTAGCGGGGGGCAAGAGACCCAGTACTTC
J gene: TRBJ2-5; CDR3 length: 16; clone size: -; D gene: TRBD1; V gene: TRBV18; CDR3 protein: CASSPLPRQGKETQYF; CDR3 DNA: TGTGCCAGCTCACCACTTCCGCGACAGGGAAAAGAGACCCAGTACTTC
J gene: TRBJ1-3; CDR3 length: 15; clone size: -; D gene: -; V gene: TRBV7-9; CDR3 protein: CASSQTSDRGNTIYF; CDR3 DNA: TGTGCCAGCAGCCAAACGTCCGACAGAGGAAACACCATATATTTT
J gene: TRBJ1-5; CDR3 length: 16; clone size: -; D gene: -; V gene: TRBV5-8; CDR3 protein: CASREGDTVNNQPQHF; CDR3 DNA: TGTGCCAGCAGGGAGGGGGATACAGTAAACAATCAGCCCCAGCATTTT
J gene: TRBJ1-2; CDR3 length: 12; clone size: -; D gene: -; V gene: TRBV12-3/TRBV12-4; CDR3 protein: CASSQQGYGYTF; CDR3 DNA: TGTGCCAGCAGTCAACAGGGCTATGGCTACACCTTC
J gene: TRBJ1-1; CDR3 length: 12; clone size: -; D gene: -; V gene: TRBV6-5; CDR3 protein: CASSTQGRIAFF; CDR3 DNA: TGTGCCAGCAGTACACAGGGACGGATAGCTTTCTTT
J gene: TRBJ2-6; CDR3 length: 16; clone size: -; D gene: -; V gene: TRBV18; CDR3 protein: CASSPVMNSGANVLTF; CDR3 DNA: TGTGCCAGCTCACCAGTTATGAACTCTGGGGCCAACGTCCTGACTTTC
J gene: TRBJ1-5; CDR3 length: 11; clone size: medium-sized; D gene: -; V gene: TRBV6-5; CDR3 protein: CASSGGGTQHF; CDR3 DNA: TGTGCCAGCAGCGGGGGGGGGACCCAGCATTTT
J gene: TRBJ1-5; CDR3 length: 13; clone size: -; D gene: -; V gene: TRBV6-6; CDR3 protein: CASTRGAGQPQHF; CDR3 DNA: TGTGCCAGCACCAGGGGCGCGGGTCAGCCCCAGCATTTT
J gene: TRBJ1-2; CDR3 length: 13; clone size: -; D gene: -; V gene: TRBV28; CDR3 protein: CASSLIGGYGYTF; CDR3 DNA: TGTGCCAGCAGTTTAATAGGGGGCTATGGCTACACCTTC
J gene: TRBJ1-1; CDR3 length: 14; clone size: -; D gene: -; V gene: TRBV5-1; CDR3 protein: CASSLVLANTEAFF; CDR3 DNA: TGCGCCAGCAGCTTGGTTTTAGCGAACACTGAAGCTTTCTTT